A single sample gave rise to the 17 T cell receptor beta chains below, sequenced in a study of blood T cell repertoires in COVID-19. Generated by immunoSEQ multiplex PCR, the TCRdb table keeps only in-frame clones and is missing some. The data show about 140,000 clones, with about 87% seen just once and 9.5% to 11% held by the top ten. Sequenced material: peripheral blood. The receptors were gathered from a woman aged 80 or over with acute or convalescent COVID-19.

The CDR3 DNA sequence: TGTGCCAGCTCACGGAGGTCATTAGGGATGAACACTGAAGCTTTCTTT. This codes for CASSRRSLGMNTEAFF. The chain links TRBV18 to TRBJ1-1; D is unclear. Germline V gene lookup returns CDR1 KGHSH and CDR2 LQKENI. The CDR3 sequence is 16 residues long. The V gene lost 4 bases and the J gene lost 0 bases, with 15 bases spanning the gap.

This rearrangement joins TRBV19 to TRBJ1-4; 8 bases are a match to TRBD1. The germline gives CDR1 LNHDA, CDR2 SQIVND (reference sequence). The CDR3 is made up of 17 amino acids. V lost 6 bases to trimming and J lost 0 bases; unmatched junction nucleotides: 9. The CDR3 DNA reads TGTGCCAGTAGGGAAACCGGACAGGGAACAACTAATGAAAAACTGTTTTTT. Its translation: CASRETGQGTTNEKLFF.

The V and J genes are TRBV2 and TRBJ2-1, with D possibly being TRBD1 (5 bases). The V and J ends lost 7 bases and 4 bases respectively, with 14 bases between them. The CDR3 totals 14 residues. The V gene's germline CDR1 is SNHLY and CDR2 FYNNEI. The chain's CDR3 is CASKGAVLYNEQFF. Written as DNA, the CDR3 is TGTGCCAGCAAAGGGGCCGTTTTGTACAATGAGCAGTTCTTC.

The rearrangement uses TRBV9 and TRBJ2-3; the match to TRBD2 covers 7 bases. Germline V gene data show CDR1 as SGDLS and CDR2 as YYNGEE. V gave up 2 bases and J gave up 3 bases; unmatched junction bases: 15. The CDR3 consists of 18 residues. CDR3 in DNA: TGTGCCAGCAGCGTGAGTGGGGCTAGCGGTTTAGTAACAGATACGCAGTATTTT. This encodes CASSVSGASGLVTDTQYF.

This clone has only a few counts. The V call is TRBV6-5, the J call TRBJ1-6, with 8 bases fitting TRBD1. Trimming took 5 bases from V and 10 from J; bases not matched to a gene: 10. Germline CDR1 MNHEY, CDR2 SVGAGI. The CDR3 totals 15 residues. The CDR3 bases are TGTGCCAGCAGTCCCCCAGGGGGCGCCGGGTCACCCCTCCACTTT. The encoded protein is CASSPPGGAGSPLHF.

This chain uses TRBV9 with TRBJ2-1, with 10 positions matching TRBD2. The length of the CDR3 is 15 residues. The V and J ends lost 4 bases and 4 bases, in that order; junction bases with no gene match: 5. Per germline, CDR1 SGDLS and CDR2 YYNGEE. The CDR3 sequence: CASSYSGGTYNEQFF. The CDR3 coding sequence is TGTGCCAGCAGCTATAGCGGGGGGACTTACAATGAGCAGTTCTTC.

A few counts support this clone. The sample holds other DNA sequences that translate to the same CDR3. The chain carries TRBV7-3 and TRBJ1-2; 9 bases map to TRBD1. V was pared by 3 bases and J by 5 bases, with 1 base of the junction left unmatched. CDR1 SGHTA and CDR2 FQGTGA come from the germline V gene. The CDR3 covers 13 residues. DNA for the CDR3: TGTGCCAGCAGCTTCGGGACAGGGTATGGCTACACCTTC. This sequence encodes CASSFGTGYGYTF.

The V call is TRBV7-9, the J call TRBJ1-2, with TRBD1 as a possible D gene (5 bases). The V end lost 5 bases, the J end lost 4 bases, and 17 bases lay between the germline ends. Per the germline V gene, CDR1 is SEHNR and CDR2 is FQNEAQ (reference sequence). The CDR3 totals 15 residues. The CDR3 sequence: CASSPAPRQFYGYTF. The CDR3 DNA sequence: TGTGCCAGCAGCCCCGCCCCCCGACAGTTCTATGGCTACACCTTC. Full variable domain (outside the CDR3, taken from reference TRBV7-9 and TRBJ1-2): DTGVSQNPRHKITKRGQNVTFRCDPISEHNRLYWYRQTLGQGPEFLTYFQNEAQLEKSRLLSDRFSAERPKGSFSTLEIQRTEQGDSAMYLCASSPAPRQFYGYTFGSGTRLTVV.

The CDR3 nucleotides read TGTGCCATCAGTGAAGGGACAGGGGTAGAGACCCAGTACTTC. Protein: CAISEGTGVETQYF. This chain links TRBV10-3 with TRBJ2-5; 10 bases are a match to TRBD1. Germline CDR1 ENHRY, CDR2 SYGVKD. The junction had 2 bases not matched to a gene; V was cut back by 3 bases and J by 4 bases. This CDR3 is 14 amino acids long.

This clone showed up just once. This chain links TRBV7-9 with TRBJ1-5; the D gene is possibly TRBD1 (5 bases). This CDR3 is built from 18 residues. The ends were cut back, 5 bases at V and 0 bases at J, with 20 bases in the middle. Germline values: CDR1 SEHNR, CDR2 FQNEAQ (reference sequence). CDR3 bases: TGTGCCAGCAGCCCGATCGGGGGGGTGGGAAGTAGCAATCAGCCCCAGCATTTT. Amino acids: CASSPIGGVGSSNQPQHF.

As DNA, the CDR3 is TGTGCCAGCAGCCAAGGGGAGGGAAGTAATGAAAAACTGTTTTTT. This codes for CASSQGEGSNEKLFF. This chain links TRBV3-1 (or the pseudogene TRBV3-2) with TRBJ1-4; D is uncertain. V shed 1 base and J shed 4 bases, with 10 bases lying between them. The CDR3 loop spans 15 amino acids. Germline V gene sequence: CDR1 LGHDT, CDR2 YNNKEL (reference sequence).

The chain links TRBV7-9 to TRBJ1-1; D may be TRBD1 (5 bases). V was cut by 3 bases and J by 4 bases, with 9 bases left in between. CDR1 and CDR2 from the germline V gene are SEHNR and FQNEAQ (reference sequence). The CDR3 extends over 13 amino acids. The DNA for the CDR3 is TGTGCCAGCAGCTTCGCAGGGTCCACTGAAGCTTTCTTT. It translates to CASSFAGSTEAFF.

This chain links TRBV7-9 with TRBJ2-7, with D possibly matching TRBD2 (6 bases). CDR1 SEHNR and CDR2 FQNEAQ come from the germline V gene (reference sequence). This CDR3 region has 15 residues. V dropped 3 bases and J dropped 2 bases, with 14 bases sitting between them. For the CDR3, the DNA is TGTGCCAGCAGCTTGGGTTCGGACTACGCCTACGAGCAGTACTTC. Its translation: CASSLGSDYAYEQYF. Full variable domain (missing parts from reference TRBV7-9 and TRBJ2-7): DTGVSQNPRHKITKRGQNVTFRCDPISEHNRLYWYRQTLGQGPEFLTYFQNEAQLEKSRLLSDRFSAERPKGSFSTLEIQRTEQGDSAMYLCASSLGSDYAYEQYFGPGTRLTVT.

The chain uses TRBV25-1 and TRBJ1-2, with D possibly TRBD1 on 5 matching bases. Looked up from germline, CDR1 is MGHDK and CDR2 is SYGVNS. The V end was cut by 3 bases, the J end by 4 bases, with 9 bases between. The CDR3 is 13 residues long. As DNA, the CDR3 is TGTGCCAGCAGTGACCAGGGCCTCTATGGCTACACCTTC. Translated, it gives CASSDQGLYGYTF.

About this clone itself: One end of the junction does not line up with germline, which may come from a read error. This CDR3 is CASSPSRNTIYF. The CDR3 DNA reads as TGTGCCAGCAGTCCCTCTCGAAACACCATATATTTT. This sequence joins TRBV6-5 and TRBJ1-3; D is unresolved. Germline CDR1 and CDR2: MNHEY and SVGAGI. This CDR3 spans 12 amino acids.

The CDR3 here is CASSPGVGREVYGYTF. The CDR3 DNA reads as TGTGCCAGCAGCCCTGGGGTGGGCAGGGAGGTATATGGCTACACCTTC. The chain links TRBV5-4 to TRBJ1-2, with D perhaps TRBD1 (5 bases). Germline V gene data show CDR1 as SGHNT and CDR2 as YYREEE (reference sequence). The CDR3 sequence is 16 residues long. V lost 4 bases and J lost 5, with 21 bases in between.

The CDR3: CASRDRMNTEAFF. CDR3 DNA sequence: TGTGCCAGCAGGGACAGGATGAACACTGAAGCTTTCTTT. This chain links TRBV2 with TRBJ1-1; 7 positions match TRBD1. The CDR3 has 13 residues. Germline V gene data show CDR1 as SNHLY and CDR2 as FYNNEI. J lost 0 bases, V lost 6 bases, and 1 base had no gene match.